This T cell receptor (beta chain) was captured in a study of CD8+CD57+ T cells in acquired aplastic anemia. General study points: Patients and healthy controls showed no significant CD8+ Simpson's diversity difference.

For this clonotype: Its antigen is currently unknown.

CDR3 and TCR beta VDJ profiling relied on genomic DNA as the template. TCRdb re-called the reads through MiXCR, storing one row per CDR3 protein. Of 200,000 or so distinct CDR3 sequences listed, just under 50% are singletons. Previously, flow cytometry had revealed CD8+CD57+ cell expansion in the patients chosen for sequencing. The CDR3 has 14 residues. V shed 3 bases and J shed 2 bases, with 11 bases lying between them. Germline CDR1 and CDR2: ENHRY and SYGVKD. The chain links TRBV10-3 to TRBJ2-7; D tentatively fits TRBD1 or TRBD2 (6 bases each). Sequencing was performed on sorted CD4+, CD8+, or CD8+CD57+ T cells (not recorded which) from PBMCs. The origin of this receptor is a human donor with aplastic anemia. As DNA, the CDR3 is TGTGCCATCAGTGATGGGGGGCGGACCTACGAGCAGTACTTC. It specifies CAISDGGRTYEQYF.